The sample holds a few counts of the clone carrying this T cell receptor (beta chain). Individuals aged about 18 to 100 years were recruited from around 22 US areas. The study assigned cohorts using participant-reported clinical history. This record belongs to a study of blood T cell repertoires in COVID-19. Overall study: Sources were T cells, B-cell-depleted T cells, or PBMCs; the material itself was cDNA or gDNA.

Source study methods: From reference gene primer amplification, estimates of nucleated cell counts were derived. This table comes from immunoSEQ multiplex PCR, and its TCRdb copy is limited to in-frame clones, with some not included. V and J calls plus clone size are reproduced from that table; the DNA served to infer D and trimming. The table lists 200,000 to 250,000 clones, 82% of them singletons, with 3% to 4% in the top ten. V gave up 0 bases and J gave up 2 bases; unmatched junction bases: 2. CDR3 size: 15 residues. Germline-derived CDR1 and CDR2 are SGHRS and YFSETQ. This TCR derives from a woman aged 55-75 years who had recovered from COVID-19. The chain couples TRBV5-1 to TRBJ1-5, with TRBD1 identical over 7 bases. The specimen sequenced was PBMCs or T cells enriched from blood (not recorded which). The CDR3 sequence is CASSLEGARNQPQHF. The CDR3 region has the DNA TGCGCCAGCAGCTTGGAGGGGGCCCGCAATCAGCCCCAGCATTTT.